These T cell receptor beta chains were read from a single sample in a study of graft-versus-host responses after intestinal transplantation. Profiling relied on immunoSEQ multiplex PCR, and the TCRdb table lists in-frame clones only, not all of them. Seen here are 99,000 or so clones, around 93% observed once, and the top ten hold approximately 0.069%. No antigen has been identified for these receptors. Sequencing used unstimulated CD8+ T cells sorted from spleen or lymph node cells, obtained before transplant. The receptors were gathered from a human donor who was the organ donor for an intestinal transplant. CDR3s include the opening cysteine and the closing phenylalanine or tryptophan. The D gene is left open where the match is weak. Size values are once, few and many counts, or a class for expanded clones, and some rows have none.

clone size: NA
CDR3 length: 16
D gene: TRBD1
J gene: TRBJ2-2
V gene: TRBV28
CDR3 DNA: TGTGCCAGCAGTCCCACGGGACAGGGGGGCAGCGGGGAGCTGTTTTTT
CDR3 protein: CASSPTGQGGSGELFF

clone size: NA
CDR3 length: 14
D gene: TRBD2
J gene: TRBJ2-5
V gene: TRBV30
CDR3 DNA: TGTGCCTGGAGCCCCGGGGGGGCCAAGGAGACCCAGTACTTC
CDR3 protein: CAWSPGGAKETQYF

clone size: NA
CDR3 length: 18
D gene: NA
J gene: TRBJ1-1
V gene: TRBV10-3
CDR3 DNA: TGTGCCATCAGTGATCCCGCCGGGCCCGGGGGGAGGAACACTGAAGCTTTCTTT
CDR3 protein: CAISDPAGPGGRNTEAFF

clone size: NA
CDR3 length: 16
D gene: TRBD1
J gene: TRBJ1-2
V gene: TRBV13
CDR3 DNA: TGTGCCAGCACCACCCCCGGACAGGCTTACGAATATGGCTACACCTTC
CDR3 protein: CASTTPGQAYEYGYTF

clone size: NA
CDR3 length: 15
D gene: NA
J gene: TRBJ2-1
V gene: TRBV12-5
CDR3 DNA: TGTGCTAGTGGTTTGGAGACTAGAGGCTACAATGAGCAGTTCTTC
CDR3 protein: CASGLETRGYNEQFF

clone size: NA
CDR3 length: 14
D gene: TRBD1
J gene: TRBJ2-3
V gene: TRBV5-1
CDR3 DNA: TGCGCCAGCAGACCGACAGGGAGCACAGATACGCAGTATTTT
CDR3 protein: CASRPTGSTDTQYF

clone size: NA
CDR3 length: 14
D gene: NA
J gene: TRBJ2-5
V gene: TRBV28
CDR3 DNA: TGTGCCAGCAGTCTCACGTCTACGCGGGAGACCCAGTACTTC
CDR3 protein: CASSLTSTRETQYF

clone size: NA
CDR3 length: 15
D gene: NA
J gene: TRBJ1-2
V gene: TRBV4-1
CDR3 DNA: TGCGCCAGCAGCCAAGTCCCAGGATCTAACTATGGCTACACCTTC
CDR3 protein: CASSQVPGSNYGYTF

clone size: NA
CDR3 length: 15
D gene: NA
J gene: TRBJ1-5
V gene: TRBV7-6
CDR3 DNA: TGTGCCAGCAGCTTAGTTTGTTGTGGGGCCCAGCCCCAGCATTTT
CDR3 protein: CASSLVCCGAQPQHF

clone size: once
CDR3 length: 15
D gene: NA
J gene: TRBJ2-3
V gene: TRBV27
CDR3 DNA: TGTGCCAGCAGTTTATGGAGCGGAAGCACAGATACGCAGTATTTT
CDR3 protein: CASSLWSGSTDTQYF

clone size: NA
CDR3 length: 19
D gene: TRBD2
J gene: TRBJ2-3
V gene: TRBV7-2
CDR3 DNA: TGTGCCAGCAGCTTAGAATCGCTAGCGGGGGCGAGACTTGGGAATACGCAGTATTTT
CDR3 protein: CASSLESLAGARLGNTQYF

clone size: once
CDR3 length: 14
D gene: TRBD1
J gene: TRBJ2-7
V gene: TRBV2
CDR3 DNA: TGTGCCAGCAGTGTGAGGACAGGGATAATAGAGCAGTACTTC
CDR3 protein: CASSVRTGIIEQYF

clone size: NA
CDR3 length: 13
D gene: NA
J gene: TRBJ2-5
V gene: TRBV2
CDR3 DNA: TGTGCCAGCAGTGACGCGGTCCAAGAGACCCAGTACTTC
CDR3 protein: CASSDAVQETQYF

clone size: NA
CDR3 length: 13
D gene: TRBD1
J gene: TRBJ2-1
V gene: TRBV19
CDR3 DNA: TGTGCCAGTAGTCCTCGGACAGGGGATGAGCAGTTCTTC
CDR3 protein: CASSPRTGDEQFF

clone size: NA
CDR3 length: 13
D gene: NA
J gene: TRBJ2-7
V gene: TRBV29-1
CDR3 DNA: TGCAGCGTTGAAGCGGACTATTCGAACGAGCAGTACTTC
CDR3 protein: CSVEADYSNEQYF

clone size: NA
CDR3 length: 11
D gene: NA
J gene: TRBJ2-1
V gene: TRBV29-1
CDR3 DNA: TGCAGCGTTGAAGAACAGTTTGAGCAGTTCTTC
CDR3 protein: CSVEEQFEQFF

clone size: once
CDR3 length: 15
D gene: NA
J gene: TRBJ2-4
V gene: TRBV27
CDR3 DNA: TGTGCCAGCAGTTTAAGGGGTCTTGGCAAAAACATTCAGTACTTC
CDR3 protein: CASSLRGLGKNIQYF

clone size: NA
CDR3 length: 12
D gene: NA
J gene: TRBJ1-1
V gene: TRBV30
CDR3 DNA: TGTGCCTGGAGTGTCCAGGGGACTGAAGCTTTCTTT
CDR3 protein: CAWSVQGTEAFF

clone size: NA
CDR3 length: 17
D gene: TRBD1
J gene: TRBJ2-3
V gene: TRBV5-4
CDR3 DNA: TGTGCCAGCAGCTTTAAACCGAGGGGGCTCATGGGAGATACGCAGTATTTT
CDR3 protein: CASSFKPRGLMGDTQYF

clone size: NA
CDR3 length: 12
D gene: NA
J gene: TRBJ2-3
V gene: TRBV10-2
CDR3 DNA: TGCGCCAGCGGATTAGCGACAGATACGCAGTATTTT
CDR3 protein: CASGLATDTQYF

clone size: NA
CDR3 length: 13
D gene: NA
J gene: TRBJ1-3
V gene: TRBV5-6
CDR3 DNA: NA
CDR3 protein: CASSFGQGNTIYF

clone size: NA
CDR3 length: 14
D gene: NA
J gene: TRBJ1-6
V gene: TRBV27
CDR3 DNA: TGTGCCAGCAGTTCGGTTCCGATAAATTCACCCCTCCACTTT
CDR3 protein: CASSSVPINSPLHF

clone size: NA
CDR3 length: 16
D gene: TRBD1
J gene: TRBJ1-5
V gene: TRBV19
CDR3 DNA: TGTGCCAGTAGTGCCGGACAGGGGCGTAGCAATCAGCCCCAGCATTTT
CDR3 protein: CASSAGQGRSNQPQHF

clone size: NA
CDR3 length: 11
D gene: NA
J gene: TRBJ1-1
V gene: TRBV7-2
CDR3 DNA: TGTGCTACGAGGGTGAACACTGAAGCTTTCTTT
CDR3 protein: CATRVNTEAFF

clone size: NA
CDR3 length: 14
D gene: TRBD2
J gene: TRBJ2-7
V gene: TRBV6-5
CDR3 DNA: TGTGCCAGCAGCATACTAGCGGACTACTACGAGCAGTACTTC
CDR3 protein: CASSILADYYEQYF

clone size: NA
CDR3 length: 15
D gene: NA
J gene: TRBJ1-4
V gene: TRBV28
CDR3 DNA: TGTGCCAGCAGTTTGTTTGGGGGACTTAATGAAAAACTGTTTTTT
CDR3 protein: CASSLFGGLNEKLFF

clone size: NA
CDR3 length: 16
D gene: NA
J gene: TRBJ2-4
V gene: TRBV7-6
CDR3 DNA: TGTGCCAGCAGCCTCGACTCCTCGTCGATGGGAAACATTCAGTACTTC
CDR3 protein: CASSLDSSSMGNIQYF

clone size: NA
CDR3 length: 15
D gene: TRBD1
J gene: TRBJ2-1
V gene: TRBV13
CDR3 DNA: TGTGCCAGCAGCTCCCGGGACAGGGTCGTCGATGAGCAGTTCTTC
CDR3 protein: CASSSRDRVVDEQFF

clone size: NA
CDR3 length: 15
D gene: NA
J gene: TRBJ1-6
V gene: TRBV4-1
CDR3 DNA: TGCGCCAGCAGCCAAGATTATTCCTATAATTCACCCCTCCACTTT
CDR3 protein: CASSQDYSYNSPLHF

clone size: NA
CDR3 length: 14
D gene: TRBD1
J gene: TRBJ2-7
V gene: TRBV11-1
CDR3 DNA: TGTGCCAGCAGCTTCGGGACAGCCTCCTACGAGCAGTACTTC
CDR3 protein: CASSFGTASYEQYF

clone size: NA
CDR3 length: 15
D gene: TRBD1
J gene: TRBJ2-7
V gene: TRBV28
CDR3 DNA: TGTGCCAGCAGTTTACTGGGACAGGTCTCCTACGAGCAGTACTTC
CDR3 protein: CASSLLGQVSYEQYF

clone size: NA
CDR3 length: 15
D gene: TRBD1
J gene: TRBJ1-5
V gene: TRBV19
CDR3 DNA: TGTGCCACCGGGACAGGGGGATTTGGCAATCAGCCCCAGCATTTT
CDR3 protein: CATGTGGFGNQPQHF

clone size: NA
CDR3 length: 13
D gene: TRBD1
J gene: TRBJ2-5
V gene: TRBV11-3
CDR3 DNA: TGTGCCAGCAGCTTAGGACAGGGAGAGACCCAGTACTTC
CDR3 protein: CASSLGQGETQYF

clone size: NA
CDR3 length: 16
D gene: NA
J gene: TRBJ1-4
V gene: TRBV10-3
CDR3 DNA: TGTGCCATCAGTGAGGATTGGGGGGGGACAAATGAAAAACTGTTTTTT
CDR3 protein: CAISEDWGGTNEKLFF

clone size: NA
CDR3 length: 18
D gene: TRBD1
J gene: TRBJ2-6
V gene: TRBV12-5
CDR3 DNA: TGTGCTAGTGGTTTCACAGGGGGCAATAACTCTGGGGCCAACGTCCTGACTTTC
CDR3 protein: CASGFTGGNNSGANVLTF

clone size: NA
CDR3 length: 13
D gene: TRBD1
J gene: TRBJ2-7
V gene: TRBV10-3
CDR3 DNA: TGTGCCATCAGGCCGGGACAGGCCTACGAGCAGTACTTC
CDR3 protein: CAIRPGQAYEQYF

clone size: NA
CDR3 length: 15
D gene: NA
J gene: TRBJ1-5
V gene: TRBV7-9
CDR3 DNA: TGTGCCAGCAGCGCCACGGAGCAACTGGGTCAGCCCCAGCATTTT
CDR3 protein: CASSATEQLGQPQHF

clone size: NA
CDR3 length: 13
D gene: NA
J gene: TRBJ1-2
V gene: TRBV28
CDR3 DNA: TGTGCCAGCAAAGAGGGTGAGGAGGATGGCTACACCTTC
CDR3 protein: CASKEGEEDGYTF

clone size: NA
CDR3 length: 13
D gene: NA
J gene: TRBJ2-7
V gene: TRBV4-1
CDR3 DNA: TGCGCCAGCAGCCAAGTCCTTGGGGGGGAGCAGTACTTC
CDR3 protein: CASSQVLGGEQYF

clone size: NA
CDR3 length: 14
D gene: NA
J gene: TRBJ2-7
V gene: TRBV7-8
CDR3 DNA: TGTGCCAGCAGCCAATTAGCGGTCTCCTACGAGCAGTACTTC
CDR3 protein: CASSQLAVSYEQYF

clone size: NA
CDR3 length: 17
D gene: TRBD2
J gene: TRBJ2-7
V gene: TRBV7-9
CDR3 DNA: TGTGCCAGCAGGCCGAGAGGGGGTAGCGGGAGTCACTACGAGCAGTACTTC
CDR3 protein: CASRPRGGSGSHYEQYF

clone size: NA
CDR3 length: 14
D gene: TRBD1
J gene: TRBJ1-2
V gene: TRBV6-1
CDR3 DNA: TGTGCCAGCAGTGATGGGACAGGGGGATATGGCTACACCTTC
CDR3 protein: CASSDGTGGYGYTF

clone size: NA
CDR3 length: 15
D gene: NA
J gene: TRBJ2-5
V gene: TRBV6-5
CDR3 DNA: TGTGCCAGCAGTTACCTAGCGTCAGCGGGAGAGACCCAGTACTTC
CDR3 protein: CASSYLASAGETQYF

clone size: NA
CDR3 length: 14
D gene: TRBD1
J gene: TRBJ1-5
V gene: TRBV2
CDR3 DNA: TGTGCCAGCAGGGGGGACAGGAACAATCAGCCCCAGCATTTT
CDR3 protein: CASRGDRNNQPQHF

clone size: once
CDR3 length: 14
D gene: NA
J gene: TRBJ2-5
V gene: TRBV15
CDR3 DNA: TGTGCCACCAGCAACGGACACCCCGGGGAGACCCAGTACTTC
CDR3 protein: CATSNGHPGETQYF

clone size: NA
CDR3 length: 13
D gene: TRBD2
J gene: TRBJ2-1
V gene: TRBV10-1
CDR3 DNA: TGCGCCAGTACTAGCGGGGGTCTTCGGGAGCAGTTCTTC
CDR3 protein: CASTSGGLREQFF

clone size: NA
CDR3 length: 11
D gene: NA
J gene: TRBJ2-1
V gene: TRBV6-5
CDR3 DNA: TGTGCCAGCAGTTACGTATCCGAGCAGTTCTTC
CDR3 protein: CASSYVSEQFF

clone size: NA
CDR3 length: 15
D gene: TRBD1
J gene: TRBJ1-4
V gene: TRBV27
CDR3 DNA: TGTGCCAGCAGTTTATACAGGGGATTGGTTGAAAAACTGTTTTTT
CDR3 protein: CASSLYRGLVEKLFF

clone size: NA
CDR3 length: 15
D gene: NA
J gene: TRBJ2-3
V gene: TRBV6-1
CDR3 DNA: TGTGCCAGCCCCAGACTAGAGTTAAACTCAGATACGCAGTATTTT
CDR3 protein: CASPRLELNSDTQYF

clone size: NA
CDR3 length: 15
D gene: NA
J gene: TRBJ1-2
V gene: TRBV5-6
CDR3 DNA: TGTGCCAGCAGCTCGACCCGCACAGGGTATGACGGCTACACCTTC
CDR3 protein: CASSSTRTGYDGYTF

clone size: NA
CDR3 length: 17
D gene: TRBD2
J gene: TRBJ2-1
V gene: TRBV19
CDR3 DNA: TGTGCCAGTAGTATAGATCGCAGCGGGAGCTCCTACAATGAGCAGTTCTTC
CDR3 protein: CASSIDRSGSSYNEQFF

clone size: NA
CDR3 length: 16
D gene: NA
J gene: TRBJ2-1
V gene: TRBV11-2
CDR3 DNA: TGTGCCAGCTCGTTGGAGTACTCAAGCTCCTACAATGAGCAGTTCTTC
CDR3 protein: CASSLEYSSSYNEQFF

clone size: NA
CDR3 length: 16
D gene: NA
J gene: TRBJ2-3
V gene: TRBV28
CDR3 DNA: TGTGCCAGCAGTTTAGGGGTAGCGCCATTCACAGATACGCAGTATTTT
CDR3 protein: CASSLGVAPFTDTQYF